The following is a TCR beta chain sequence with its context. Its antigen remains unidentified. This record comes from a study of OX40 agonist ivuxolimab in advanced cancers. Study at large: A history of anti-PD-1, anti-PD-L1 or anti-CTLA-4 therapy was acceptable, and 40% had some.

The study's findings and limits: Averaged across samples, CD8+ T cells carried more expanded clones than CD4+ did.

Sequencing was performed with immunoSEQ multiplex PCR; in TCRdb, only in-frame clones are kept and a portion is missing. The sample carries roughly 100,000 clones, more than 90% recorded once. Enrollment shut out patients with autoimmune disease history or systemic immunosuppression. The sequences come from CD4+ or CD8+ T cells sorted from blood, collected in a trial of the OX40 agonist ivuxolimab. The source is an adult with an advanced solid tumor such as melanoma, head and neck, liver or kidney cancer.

The CDR3 here is CASSQEGPYSNYGYTF. Here the CDR3 DNA reads TGCGCCAGCAGCCAAGAGGGACCCTACTCTAACTATGGCTACACCTTC. The chain couples TRBV4-3 to TRBJ1-2; weak D call: TRBD1 (5 bases). There are 16 residues in the CDR3. Germline-derived CDR1 and CDR2 are LGHNA and YSLEER. Trimming shortened V by 0 bases and J by 0 bases, and 11 bases separated the two germline ends.